The source of this T cell receptor (beta chain) is a study of cytomegalovirus exposure and HLA in healthy donors. The PCR employed 60 Vbeta primers together with 13 Jbeta primers. TCRdb keeps only in-frame clones here, not all; method: immunoSEQ multiplex PCR. The sample holds 200,000 to 250,000 clones, around 80% seen once. The germline CDR1 and CDR2 sequences are SQVTM and ANQGSEA. The CDR3 consists of 13 residues. J was trimmed by 3 bases and V by 7 bases; bases with no gene match: 3. The chain joins TRBV29-1 to TRBJ1-4; 9 bases fit TRBD1. The sequencing sample was made of PBMCs. The clonotype was recovered from a woman aged 60-70 years in good health and CMV-seropositive. The DNA for the CDR3 is TGCAGCGCCCGGACAGGGGCTAATGAAAAACTGTTTTTT. Its translation: CSARTGANEKLFF.